This is a list of T cell receptor beta chains from one sample in a study of shared clonotypes between healthy human individuals. Profiling relied on immunoSEQ multiplex PCR, and the TCRdb table lists in-frame clones only, not all of them. This sample has about 2 million clones, with approximately 95% found just once. The sample was naive CD8+ T cells sorted from blood. The receptors here all came from a man in his late teens or twenties in good health. The CDR3 runs from the conserved cysteine through the conserved F or W. A D gene is named only where the DNA matches it firmly. Not all rows give a size; the values are once, few, many and, for expanded clones, a class.

V	D	size	J	CDR3	DNA
TRBV5-6	TRBD2	.	TRBJ2-7	CASSPGTSVTYEQYF	TGTGCCAGCAGCCCCGGGACTAGCGTGACCTACGAGCAGTACTTC
TRBV15	TRBD1	.	TRBJ2-5	CATSSTGGPYF	TGTGCCACCAGCAGTACAGGGGGCCCGTACTTC
TRBV19	.	.	TRBJ1-1	CASSIGLIPNTEAFF	TGTGCCAGTAGTATCGGACTCATACCGAACACTGAAGCTTTCTTT
TRBV28	.	.	TRBJ2-7	CASSFESRTSSYEQYF	TGTGCCAGCAGTTTCGAGTCTCGCACCAGCTCCTACGAGCAGTACTTC
TRBV4-1	TRBD1	.	TRBJ1-2	CASSQVSPRQGSAYGYTF	TGCGCCAGCAGCCAAGTGAGTCCCCGACAGGGAAGTGCCTATGGCTACACCTTC
TRBV13	.	.	TRBJ2-7	CASSLGSAEQYF	TGTGCCAGCAGCTTAGGAAGCGCCGAGCAGTACTTC
TRBV19	.	.	TRBJ2-1	CASSFYSSYNEQFF	TGTGCCAGTAGTTTTTACAGCTCCTACAATGAGCAGTTCTTC
TRBV10-2	.	.	TRBJ2-1	CASTSDKNEQFF	TGCGCCAGCACCTCCGACAAAAATGAGCAGTTCTTC
TRBV9	.	few	TRBJ1-2	CASSVEGVYGYTF	TGTGCCAGCAGCGTCGAGGGAGTCTATGGCTACACCTTC
TRBV28	.	few	TRBJ1-2	CASSPPNYGYTF	TGTGCCAGCAGCCCACCTAACTATGGCTACACCTTC
TRBV7-6	.	.	TRBJ2-2	CASSLAVSGNTGELFF	TGTGCCAGCAGCTTAGCTGTAAGCGGGAACACCGGGGAGCTGTTTTTT
TRBV7-9	.	.	TRBJ2-1	CASSSPLLDEQFF	TGTGCCAGCAGCTCCCCACTTCTAGATGAGCAGTTCTTC
TRBV6-5	.	.	TRBJ2-1	CASSYSGTGNEQFF	TGTGCCAGCAGTTACTCGGGAACGGGGAATGAGCAGTTCTTC
TRBV11-2	TRBD1	.	TRBJ2-3	CASSVTSGTGDTDTQYF	TGTGCCAGCAGCGTCACCTCCGGGACAGGGGACACAGATACGCAGTATTTT
TRBV28	.	.	TRBJ1-2	CASSFPRRTNYGYTF	TGTGCCAGCAGTTTTCCCAGGAGGACTAACTATGGCTACACCTTC
TRBV6-1	.	.	TRBJ1-2	CASSEFTGGYTF	TGTGCCAGCAGTGAATTTACTGGAGGCTACACCTTC
TRBV4-1	.	.	TRBJ2-3	CASSQVSGAPTDTQYF	TGCGCCAGCAGCCAAGTGTCAGGGGCGCCAACAGATACGCAGTATTTT
TRBV4-3	.	.	TRBJ2-6	CASSQVGEYTTSGANVLTF	TGCGCCAGCAGCCAAGTCGGGGAGTATACCACCTCTGGGGCCAACGTCCTGACTTTC
TRBV7-6	.	.	TRBJ2-7	CASSLDVPLVSLDEQYF	TGTGCCAGCAGCTTAGACGTTCCACTAGTTTCCTTGGACGAGCAGTACTTC
TRBV5-1	TRBD1	.	TRBJ2-3	CASRWTGAADTQYF	TGCGCCAGCAGATGGACAGGGGCGGCAGATACGCAGTATTTT
TRBV2	.	.	TRBJ2-1	CASSVPRQYSYNEQFF	TGTGCCAGCAGTGTTCCAAGGCAATACTCCTACAATGAGCAGTTCTTC
TRBV5-4	.	.	TRBJ2-1	CASSPHPNEQFF	TGTGCCAGCAGCCCACACCCCAATGAGCAGTTCTTC